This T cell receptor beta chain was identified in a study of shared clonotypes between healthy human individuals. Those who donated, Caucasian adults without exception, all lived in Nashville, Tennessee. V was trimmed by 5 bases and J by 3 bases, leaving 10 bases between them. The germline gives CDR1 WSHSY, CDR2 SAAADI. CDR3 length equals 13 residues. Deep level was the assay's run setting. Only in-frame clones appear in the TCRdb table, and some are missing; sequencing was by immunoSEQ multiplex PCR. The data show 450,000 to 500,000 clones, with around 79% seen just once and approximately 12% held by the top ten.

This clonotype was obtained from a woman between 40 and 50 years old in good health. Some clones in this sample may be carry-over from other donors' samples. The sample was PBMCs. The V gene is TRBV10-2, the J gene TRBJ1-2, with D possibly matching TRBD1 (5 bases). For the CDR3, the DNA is TGCGCCAGCAGTCCTCAGGGCTACTATGGCTACACCTTC. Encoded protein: CASSPQGYYGYTF.